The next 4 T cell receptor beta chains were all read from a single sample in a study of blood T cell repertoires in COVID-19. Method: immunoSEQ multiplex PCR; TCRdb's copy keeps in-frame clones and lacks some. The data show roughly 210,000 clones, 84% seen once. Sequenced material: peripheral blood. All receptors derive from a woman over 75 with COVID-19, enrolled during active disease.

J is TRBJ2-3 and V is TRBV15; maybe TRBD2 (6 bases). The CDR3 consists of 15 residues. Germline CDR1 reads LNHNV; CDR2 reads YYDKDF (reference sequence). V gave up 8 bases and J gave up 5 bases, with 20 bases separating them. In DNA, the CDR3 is TGTGCCACCTCGGTGGGGATAGCGGAAATAGATACGCAGTATTTT. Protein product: CATSVGIAEIDTQYF.

The chain's CDR3 is CASRGQEKLFF. As DNA, the CDR3 is TGTGCCAGCAGGGGACAGGAAAAACTGTTTTTT. The J gene is TRBJ1-4, the V gene TRBV2, with 7 positions matching TRBD1. The V segment lost 6 bases and the J segment 8 bases; nucleotides outside the gene matches: 0. The V gene's germline CDR1 is SNHLY and CDR2 FYNNEI. This CDR3 is built from 11 residues. Complete variable domain (other parts from reference TRBV2 and TRBJ1-4): EPEVTQTPSHQVTQMGQEVILRCVPISNHLYFYWYRQILGQKVEFLVSFYNNEISEKSEIFDDQFSVERPDGSNFTLKIRSTKLEDSAMYFCASRGQEKLFFGSGTQLSVL.

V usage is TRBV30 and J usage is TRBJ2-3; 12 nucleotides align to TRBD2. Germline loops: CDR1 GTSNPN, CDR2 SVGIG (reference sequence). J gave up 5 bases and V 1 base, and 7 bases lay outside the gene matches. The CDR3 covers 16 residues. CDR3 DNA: TGTGCCTGGAGTGACCCGCGACTAGCGGGGGAAGATACGCAGTATTTT. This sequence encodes CAWSDPRLAGEDTQYF.

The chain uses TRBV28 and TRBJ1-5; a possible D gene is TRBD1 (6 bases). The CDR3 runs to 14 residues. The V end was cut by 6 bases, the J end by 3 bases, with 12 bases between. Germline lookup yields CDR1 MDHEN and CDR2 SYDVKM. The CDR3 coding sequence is TGTGCCAGCAGGATAGGACAGTTCAATCAGCCCCAGCATTTT. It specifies CASRIGQFNQPQHF.